A selection of T cell receptor beta chains follows, all from one sample in a study of blood T cell repertoires in COVID-19. Assay: immunoSEQ multiplex PCR; the TCRdb copy retains only in-frame clones and omits some. The data contain 150,000 to 200,000 clones, over 85% of them seen just once; the ten biggest clones take up over 15%. Sequencing input: peripheral blood. The receptors derive from a man aged 55-75 years with active or convalescent COVID-19. Each CDR3 is given with its conserved first and last residue. Fields, in order: J gene, V gene, clone size, D gene, CDR3 DNA, CDR3 protein. The D gene is left open where the match is weak. Rows give clone size only sometimes, using once, few, many, or a class for an expanded clone.

>TRBJ2-3|TRBV24-1|.|TRBD2
TGTGCCACCAGTGATCCCGGTGGGGCTAGCGGAGATACGCAGTATTTT
CATSDPGGASGDTQYF
>TRBJ2-7|TRBV6-4|.|.
TGTGCCAGCAGCACCGCCCTAGGTTTCGGAAAGAGCTCCTACGAGCAGTACTTC
CASSTALGFGKSSYEQYF
>TRBJ2-2|TRBV27|.|.
TGTGCCAGCAGGGGAGCCCCCGGGGAGCTGTTTTTT
CASRGAPGELFF
>TRBJ2-1|TRBV18|.|TRBD2
TGTGCCAGCTCACCAGGCCTAGCGGGGGCGCACCCCCACAATGAGCAGTTCTTC
CASSPGLAGAHPHNEQFF
>TRBJ1-5|TRBV3-1/TRBV3-2|.|.
TGTGCCAGCAGCCAAGGGGGAGGGGGAATGGTTCAGCCCCAGCATTTT
CASSQGGGGMVQPQHF
>TRBJ2-7|TRBV10-3|.|TRBD1
TGTGCCATCAGCGGGGGACAGGGTTACTACGAGCAGTACTTC
CAISGGQGYYEQYF
>TRBJ1-1|TRBV19|.|.
TGTGCCAGTAATCTAGGGGGACCCACTGAAGCTTTCTTT
CASNLGGPTEAFF
>TRBJ1-1|TRBV3-1/TRBV3-2|once|.
TGTGCCAGCAGCCCCCCGGGTTCAGGGCGGACTGAAGCTTTCTTT
CASSPPGSGRTEAFF
>TRBJ2-2|TRBV6-5|.|.
TGTGCCAGCAGTTCAACAGGATTGAGCGGGGAGCTGTTTTTT
CASSSTGLSGELFF
>TRBJ1-1|TRBV2|.|.
TGTGCCAGCAGTGAAAATAGGGGGGGCTTGGCTGAAGCTTTCTTT
CASSENRGGLAEAFF
>TRBJ1-2|TRBV19|.|.
TGTGCCAGTAGTATCACAGCCATCTATGGCTACACCTTC
CASSITAIYGYTF
>TRBJ1-1|TRBV4-1|.|.
TGCGCCAGCAGCCAACTAGACAGGAACACTGAAGCTTTCTTT
CASSQLDRNTEAFF
>TRBJ1-2|TRBV7-8|.|TRBD1
TGTGCCAGCAGCTTTCCCGGGACAGTTGCTTATGGCTACACCTTC
CASSFPGTVAYGYTF
>TRBJ1-1|TRBV6-1|.|.
TGTGCCAGCAGTGCAGGAACCTACATTACCCTCATGAACACTGAAGCTTTCTTT
CASSAGTYITLMNTEAFF
>TRBJ1-5|TRBV2|.|TRBD1
TGTGCCAGCAACAAAGCCGGGACAGGCTTCAATCAGCCCCAGCATTTT
CASNKAGTGFNQPQHF
>TRBJ1-2|TRBV3-1/TRBV3-2|.|TRBD1
TGTGCCAGCAGCCAAGTCGGACAGGGGGCGCTTGACTATGGCTACACCTTC
CASSQVGQGALDYGYTF
>TRBJ2-1|TRBV13|.|TRBD1
TGTGCCAGCAGCTTAGCGTACGCAGGGGGAAAGAATGAGCAGTTCTTC
CASSLAYAGGKNEQFF
>TRBJ2-7|TRBV29-1|once|.
TGCAGCGTTGTTAAGGGGTCGGACTACGAGCAGTACTTC
CSVVKGSDYEQYF
>TRBJ1-2|TRBV23-1|.|.
TGCGCCAGCAGTCAATCGTCGGGGTCGGACTATGGCTACACCTTC
CASSQSSGSDYGYTF
>TRBJ2-7|TRBV6-2/TRBV6-3|.|TRBD1
TGTGCCAGCAGCCGTGACTCGAGGGGGCTTGAGCAGTACTTC
CASSRDSRGLEQYF
>TRBJ1-2|TRBV18|once|TRBD1
TGTGCCAGCTCACCAACCGTGGGACAGAAGTCCTATGGCTACACCTTC
CASSPTVGQKSYGYTF
>TRBJ2-7|TRBV28|.|TRBD1
TGTGCCAGCAGGGGGACAGGGAGTGAGCAGTACTTC
CASRGTGSEQYF
>TRBJ1-2|TRBV14|.|.
TGTGCCAGCAGCGAACAGACCGGTGGCTACACCTTC
CASSEQTGGYTF
>TRBJ1-2|TRBV29-1|.|TRBD1
TGCAGCGTTGAAAATGAGGGGACCGGGACAGCTTTCTATGGCTACACCTTC
CSVENEGTGTAFYGYTF
>TRBJ2-1|TRBV24-1|once|.
TGTGCCACCAGTGCGCGGGGTGGTGAGCAGTTCTTC
CATSARGGEQFF
>TRBJ1-4|TRBV5-8|.|.
TGTGCCAGCAGCTGGTCGGGAGCTAATGAAAAACTGTTTTTT
CASSWSGANEKLFF
>TRBJ1-1|TRBV6-5|.|.
TGTGCCAGCCTGGGGCGGGGATGGACTGAAGCTTTCTTT
CASLGRGWTEAFF
>TRBJ1-4|TRBV11-2|.|.
TGTGCCAGCAGCTTAGGGGGGGTTGGTGAAAAACTGTTTTTT
CASSLGGVGEKLFF
>TRBJ2-7|TRBV4-1|few|.
TGCGCCAGCAGCCAAGCCGGAGGGCAAGAAGGGCACGAGCAGTACTTC
CASSQAGGQEGHEQYF
>TRBJ1-1|TRBV6-6|.|.
TGTGCCAGCAGTCCAGGGCTGAACACTGAAGCTTTCTTT
CASSPGLNTEAFF
>TRBJ1-1|TRBV6-5|.|TRBD1
TGTGCCAGCAGTTCCCTGGGACAGATCAACACTGAAGCTTTCTTT
CASSSLGQINTEAFF
>TRBJ2-4|TRBV11-2|.|.
TGTGCCAGCAGCCTTATAGCCAAAAACATTCAGTACTTC
CASSLIAKNIQYF
>TRBJ1-1|TRBV7-2|.|.
TGTGCCAGCAGCTTCATGAACACTGAAGCTTTCTTT
CASSFMNTEAFF
>TRBJ1-5|TRBV11-2|.|.
TGTGCCAGCAGCGACGGACACCCGGGCAATCAGCCCCAGCATTTT
CASSDGHPGNQPQHF
>TRBJ2-1|TRBV20-1|.|.
TGCAGTGCTATATACAATGAGCAGTTCTTC
CSAIYNEQFF
>TRBJ2-7|TRBV7-6|.|TRBD1
TGTGCCAGCAGCCCGTCTACAGGGGCGATCTACGAGCAGTACTTC
CASSPSTGAIYEQYF
>TRBJ2-7|TRBV29-1|.|.
TGCAGCATCTACTCAGGGGGGAGCTCCTACGAGCAGTACTTC
CSIYSGGSSYEQYF
>TRBJ1-4|TRBV5-4|.|TRBD1
TGTGCCAGCAGCTTGCGACAGGGGGGAGGAACTAATGAAAAACTGTTTTTT
CASSLRQGGGTNEKLFF
>TRBJ1-6|TRBV6-5|.|.
TGTGCCAGCAGTTACCGGGGGAGCTCCTATAATTCACCCCTCCACTTT
CASSYRGSSYNSPLHF
>TRBJ1-4|TRBV24-1|.|.
TGTGCCACCAGTGATTCTAGGGGGGGTCAACTGTTTTTT
CATSDSRGGQLFF
>TRBJ2-2|TRBV5-4|.|TRBD1
TGTGCCAGCAGCTTGGTTCCCGGACAGGTGAACACCGGGGAGCTGTTTTTT
CASSLVPGQVNTGELFF
>TRBJ1-1|TRBV20-1|.|.
TGCAGTGCAACAGGACATTCTGAAGCTTTCTTT
CSATGHSEAFF
>TRBJ2-1|TRBV30|.|.
TGTGCCTGGAGTGTGGGGCCTTACAATGAGCAGTTCTTC
CAWSVGPYNEQFF
>TRBJ2-7|TRBV4-1|.|TRBD1
TGCGCCAGCAGCCCCCTGGACAGGGGTCAAAGAGGCGAGCAGTACTTC
CASSPLDRGQRGEQYF
>TRBJ1-1|TRBV11-2|.|.
TGTGCCAGCAGCACGTACAGCATGAACACTGAAGCTTTCTTT
CASSTYSMNTEAFF
>TRBJ1-1|TRBV5-5|.|.
TGTGCCAGCAGCTTGTTCCGAAGCAATGCTGAAGCTTTCTTT
CASSLFRSNAEAFF
>TRBJ2-2|TRBV5-1|once|.
TGCGCCAGCAGCTTAGATGGGGGGACCGGGGAGCTGTTTTTT
CASSLDGGTGELFF
>TRBJ2-7|TRBV18|.|.
TGTGCCAGCTCACCAAATACTCAGGGGAGCTCCTACGAGCAGTACTTC
CASSPNTQGSSYEQYF
>TRBJ2-5|TRBV6-1|.|.
TGTGCCAGCAGTGAATACAGGGTTCAAGAGACCCAGTACTTC
CASSEYRVQETQYF
>TRBJ1-2|TRBV19|.|.
TGTGCCAGTAGTGTACAGGGCCCGCTCGGCTATGGCTACACCTTC
CASSVQGPLGYGYTF
>TRBJ2-3|TRBV6-1|.|TRBD2
TGTGCCAGCAGTGACGGACTAGCGGGAGTCGGCACAGATACGCAGTATTTT
CASSDGLAGVGTDTQYF
>TRBJ1-5|TRBV3-1/TRBV3-2|.|.
TGTGCCAGCAGCCAATCCCCGAGACAGAATCAGCCCCAGCATTTT
CASSQSPRQNQPQHF